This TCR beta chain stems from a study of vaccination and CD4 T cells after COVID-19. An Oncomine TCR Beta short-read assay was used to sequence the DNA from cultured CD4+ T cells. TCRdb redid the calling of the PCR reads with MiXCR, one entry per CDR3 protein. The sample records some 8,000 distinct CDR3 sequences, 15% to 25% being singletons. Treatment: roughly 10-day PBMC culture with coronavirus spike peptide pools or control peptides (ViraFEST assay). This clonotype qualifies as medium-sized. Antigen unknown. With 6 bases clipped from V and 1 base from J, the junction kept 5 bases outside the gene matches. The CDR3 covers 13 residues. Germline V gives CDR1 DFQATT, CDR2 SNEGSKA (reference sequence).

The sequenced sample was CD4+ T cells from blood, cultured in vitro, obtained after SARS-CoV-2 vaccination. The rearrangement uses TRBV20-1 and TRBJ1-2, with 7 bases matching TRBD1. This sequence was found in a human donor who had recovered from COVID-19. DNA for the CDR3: TGCAGTGCGTTAGGGGGCCTTAACTATGGCTACACCTTC. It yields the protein CSALGGLNYGYTF.